The 17 T cell receptor beta chains in this list originate from one sample, sequenced in a study of blood T cell repertoires in COVID-19. Profiling relied on immunoSEQ multiplex PCR, and the TCRdb table lists in-frame clones only, not all of them. Of about 120,000 clones in the sample, around nine tenths were seen once. Sequencing was done on a sample of peripheral blood. Receptors originate from a woman between 45 and 65 years old with acute or convalescent COVID-19.

The genes are TRBV5-6 and TRBJ1-1; D remains ambiguous. Trimming took 3 bases from V and 8 from J, leaving 8 bases between them. The CDR3 is 11 residues long. Per the germline V gene, CDR1 is SGHDT and CDR2 is YYEEEE. CDR3 bases: TGTGCCAGCAGCTGGGCCAGAGAAGCTTTCTTT. It is translated as CASSWAREAFF. The variable domain in full, with the rest retrieved from reference TRBV5-6 and TRBJ1-1, is DAGVTQSPTHLIKTRGQQVTLRCSPKSGHDTVSWYQQALGQGPQFIFQYYEEEERQRGNFPDRFSGHQFPNYSSELNVNALLLGDSALYLCASSWAREAFFGQGTRLTVV.

The chain has TRBV10-3 and TRBJ1-1, with TRBD1 matching over 10 bases. The junction had 3 bases not matched to a gene; V was cut back by 4 bases and J by 1 base. The CDR3 length is 15 residues. Germline V gene lookup returns CDR1 ENHRY and CDR2 SYGVKD. The CDR3 DNA is TGTGCCATCAGTGGGGACAGGGGCCGGAACACTGAAGCTTTCTTT. It yields the protein CAISGDRGRNTEAFF.

This clone was found once. The V call is TRBV18, the J call TRBJ1-2; 7 bases map to TRBD1. This CDR3 comprises 13 residues. Germline V gives CDR1 KGHSH, CDR2 LQKENI. Trimming took 6 bases from V and 8 from J; bases not matched to a gene: 9. The CDR3 sequence is CASSWMGQLGYTF. CDR3 coding DNA: TGTGCCAGCTCCTGGATGGGACAGCTAGGCTACACCTTC. The full variable domain, in which reference TRBV18 and TRBJ1-2 provide the parts outside the CDR3, is NAGVMQNPRHLVRRRGQEARLRCSPMKGHSHVYWYRQLPEEGLKFMVYLQKENIIDESGMPKERFSAEFPKEGPSILRIQQVVRGDSAAYFCASSWMGQLGYTFGSGTRLTVV.

This sequence joins TRBV27 and TRBJ1-5; 8 bases line up with TRBD1. The length of the CDR3 is 16 residues. J gave up 4 bases and V 4 bases, and 9 bases lay outside the gene matches. CDR1 and CDR2 from the germline V gene are MNHEY and SMNVEV (reference sequence). CDR3 nucleotides: TGTGCCAGCAGTTCAAGGATGACAGGGGTGAATCAGCCCCAGCATTTT. Amino acids: CASSSRMTGVNQPQHF.

This chain links TRBV24-1 with TRBJ2-3; the D is unclear. CDR1 is KGHDR, CDR2 SFDVKD, per germline. CDR3 length equals 13 residues. V lost 6 bases and J lost 2, with 8 bases in between. CDR3 bases: TGTGCCACCAGTCCGGCGGTCACAGATACGCAGTATTTT. This codes for CATSPAVTDTQYF.

Comment on this clone: At one end, the junction sequence differs from germline, possibly due to a read error. The chain links TRBV19 to TRBJ2-3; 9 bases are shared with TRBD2. The CDR3 is 17 amino acids. Germline V gene sequence: CDR1 LNHDA, CDR2 SQIVND (reference sequence). CDR3 protein: CASSSLSSGGSIDTQYF. CDR3 sequence (DNA): TGTGCCAGTAGTTCCCTGAGTAGCGGGGGTAGCATAGATACGCAGTATTTT.

This rearrangement joins TRBV5-1 to TRBJ1-2, with 9 bases lining up with TRBD1. In germline, CDR1 is SGHRS, CDR2 YFSETQ. V lost 4 bases and J lost 6; bases outside the gene matches: 7. The CDR3 length is 14 residues. The CDR3: CASSTGTGSNGYTF. In DNA, the CDR3 is TGCGCCAGCAGCACAGGGACAGGGTCAAATGGCTACACCTTC.

This sequence joins TRBV18 and TRBJ2-3, with TRBD2 matching over 9 bases. With V trimmed by 3 bases and J by 4 bases, 8 bases remained unmatched. CDR1 KGHSH and CDR2 LQKENI come from the germline V gene. This CDR3 has 16 residues. The CDR3 spells CASSPGLSGRPDTQYF. In DNA form, the CDR3 reads TGTGCCAGCTCACCCGGACTAAGCGGGAGGCCAGATACGCAGTATTTT.

This clone has only a few counts. V gene TRBV7-3 combines with J gene TRBJ2-3; D gene unclear. This CDR3 region has 16 residues. Germline values: CDR1 SGHTA, CDR2 FQGTGA. V gave up 5 bases and J gave up 2 bases, with 17 bases separating them. The CDR3 spells CASSPPLRITTDTQYF. The CDR3 nucleotides are TGTGCCAGCAGCCCCCCCCTAAGAATCACCACAGATACGCAGTATTTT.

The chain joins TRBV19 to TRBJ2-6, with 8 bases matching TRBD1. The germline V gene encodes CDR1 LNHDA and CDR2 SQIVND (reference sequence). The V and J ends lost 11 bases and 4 bases, in that order; junction bases with no gene match: 13. CDR3 length: 16 amino acids. The CDR3 DNA is TGTGCCGCTGGGGACAGGCTTTTAGGCGGGGCCAACGTCCTGACTTTC. Translated: CAAGDRLLGGANVLTF.

Here the CDR3 DNA reads TGTGCCAGCAGTTTGCCGAGCGGGAGCATCCACGAGCAGTACTTC. This translates into CASSLPSGSIHEQYF. This rearrangement joins TRBV27 to TRBJ2-7, with 8 bases aligning to TRBD2. The germline V gene has CDR1 MNHEY and CDR2 SMNVEV (reference sequence). This CDR3 comprises 15 residues. V dropped 3 bases and J dropped 5; count of bases not matched to a gene: 9.

The genes are TRBV27 and TRBJ1-5, with 7 bases that match TRBD1. J was trimmed by 5 bases and V by 4 bases; bases with no gene match: 5. Germline CDR1 is MNHEY and CDR2 is SMNVEV (reference sequence). This CDR3 is 14 amino acids long. In DNA form, the CDR3 reads TGTGCCAGCAGTTCCCAGGGGGAATATCAGCCCCAGCATTTT. Protein: CASSSQGEYQPQHF.

This clone was counted once. The chain is built from TRBV7-3 and TRBJ2-1; a possible D gene is TRBD1 (5 bases). The CDR3 extends over 15 amino acids. V lost 4 bases and J lost 9, with 19 bases in between. The germline gives CDR1 SGHTA, CDR2 FQGTGA. DNA of the CDR3: TGTGCCAGCAGCTCTCAGGGATTCCAGGTCACTGAGCAGTTCTTC. It is translated as CASSSQGFQVTEQFF.

V and J are TRBV7-6 and TRBJ2-1; D is unclear. The V and J ends lost 4 bases and 6 bases respectively, with 10 bases between them. This CDR3 spans 13 amino acids. Germline V gives CDR1 SGHVS, CDR2 FNYEAQ. This CDR3 is CASSSGEGNEQFF. The CDR3 DNA sequence: TGTGCCAGCAGCTCGGGTGAAGGCAATGAGCAGTTCTTC.

The CDR3 coding sequence is TGTGCCAGCAGCAGGGGACAGCCCCAGCATTTT. It translates to CASSRGQPQHF. J is TRBJ1-5 and V is TRBV12-3 or TRBV12-4; TRBD1 might be the D (6 bases). CDR3 size: 11 residues. With 6 bases removed from V and 7 bases from J, the gap between germline ends came to 7 bases.

The rearrangement uses TRBV19 and TRBJ2-7; D is unclear. CDR1 and CDR2 (germline): LNHDA, SQIVND (reference sequence). Trimming pared 4 bases from V and 0 bases from J, leaving 10 bases between. The CDR3 is 14 amino acids. The CDR3: CASSSVAASYEQYF. CDR3 bases: TGTGCCAGTAGTAGCGTGGCGGCCTCCTACGAGCAGTACTTC.

This chain uses TRBV29-1 with TRBJ1-2, with D possibly being TRBD1 (5 bases). The CDR3 is made up of 14 amino acids. Trimming cost V 1 base and J 2 bases, with 11 bases left between them. Per germline, CDR1 SQVTM and CDR2 ANQGSEA. The CDR3: CSVEVGKGNYGYTF. The CDR3 region has the DNA TGCAGCGTTGAAGTTGGGAAGGGGAACTATGGCTACACCTTC.